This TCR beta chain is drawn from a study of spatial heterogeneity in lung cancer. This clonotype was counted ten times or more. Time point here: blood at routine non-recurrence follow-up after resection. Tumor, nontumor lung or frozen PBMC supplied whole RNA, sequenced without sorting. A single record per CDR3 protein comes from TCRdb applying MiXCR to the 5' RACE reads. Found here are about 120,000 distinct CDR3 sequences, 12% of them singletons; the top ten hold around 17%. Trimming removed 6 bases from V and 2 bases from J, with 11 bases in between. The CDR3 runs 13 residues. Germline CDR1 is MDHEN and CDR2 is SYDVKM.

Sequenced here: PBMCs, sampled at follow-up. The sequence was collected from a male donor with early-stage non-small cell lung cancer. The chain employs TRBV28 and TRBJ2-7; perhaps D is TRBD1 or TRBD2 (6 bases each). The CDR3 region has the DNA TGTGCCAGCAGGAAGGGGGGTCCCTACGAGCAGTACTTC. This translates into CASRKGGPYEQYF.